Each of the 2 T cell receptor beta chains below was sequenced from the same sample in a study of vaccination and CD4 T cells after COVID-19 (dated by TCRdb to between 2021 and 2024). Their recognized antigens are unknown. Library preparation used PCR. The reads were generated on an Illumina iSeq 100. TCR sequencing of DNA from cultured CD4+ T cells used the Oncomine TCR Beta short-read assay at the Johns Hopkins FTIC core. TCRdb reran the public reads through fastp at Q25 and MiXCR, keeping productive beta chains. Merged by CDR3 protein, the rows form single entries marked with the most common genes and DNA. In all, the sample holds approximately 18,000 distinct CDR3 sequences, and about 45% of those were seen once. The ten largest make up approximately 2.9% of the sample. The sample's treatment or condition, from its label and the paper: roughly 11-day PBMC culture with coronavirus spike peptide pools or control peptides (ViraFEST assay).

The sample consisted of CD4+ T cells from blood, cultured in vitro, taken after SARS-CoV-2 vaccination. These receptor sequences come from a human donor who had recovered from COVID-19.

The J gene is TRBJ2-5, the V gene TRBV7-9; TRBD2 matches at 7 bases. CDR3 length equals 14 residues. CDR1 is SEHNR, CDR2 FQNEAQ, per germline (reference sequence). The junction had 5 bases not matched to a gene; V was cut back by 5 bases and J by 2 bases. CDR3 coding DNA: TGTGCCAGCAGCCAAGCGGGGATACAAGAGACCCAGTACTTC. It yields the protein CASSQAGIQETQYF.

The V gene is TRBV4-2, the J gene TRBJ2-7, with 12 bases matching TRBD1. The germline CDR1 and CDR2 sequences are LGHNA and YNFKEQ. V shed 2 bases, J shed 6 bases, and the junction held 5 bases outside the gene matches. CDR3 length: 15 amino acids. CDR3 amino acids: CASSQWLGQGAEQYF. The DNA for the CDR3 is TGTGCCAGCAGCCAATGGCTGGGACAGGGGGCCGAGCAGTACTTC.